The clone carrying this T cell receptor beta chain was observed a few times. The data were taken from a study of T cells in Graves' hyperthyroidism and ophthalmopathy. Template material for amplifying TCR beta CDR3 regions consisted of RNA transcripts. First-round RT-PCR targeting the TCR CDR3 was performed with the HTBI primer set. TCRdb processed the multiplex PCR reads anew with MiXCR; each CDR3 protein has one entry. Counted here are 450,000 to 550,000 distinct CDR3 sequences, approximately 24% occurring once; the ten biggest clones make up about 11%. V lost 1 base, J lost 5 bases, and 9 bases lay in between. CDR1 and CDR2 from the germline V gene are SGDLS and YYNGEE. The CDR3 totals 14 residues.

This TCR came from a woman aged 25 to 39 with Graves' ophthalmopathy. Sequencing was done on a sample of blood. The chain recombines TRBV9 with TRBJ2-2; D may be TRBD1 (5 bases). For the CDR3, the DNA is TGTGCCAGCAGCGTACCAGGGAAAACCGGGGAGCTGTTTTTT. Translation: CASSVPGKTGELFF.